This T cell receptor (beta chain) was captured by sequencing in a study of CD8+ T cells in alopecia areata (dated by TCRdb to the late 2010s). Background for the entire study: Treated patients were enrolled in an open-label pilot trial of oral tofacitinib, 5 to 10 mg twice daily, for moderate-to-severe alopecia areata. Amplification of TCRbeta CDR3 regions was done by immunoSEQ multiplex PCR using 35 Vbeta forward primers and 13 Jbeta reverse primers. The study used high-throughput TCRbeta sequencing to examine T cell clonal expansion in alopecia areata, in both the C3H/HeJ mouse model and human patients. RNA was extracted with the PAXgene miRNA kit for fixed scalp, the miRNeasy kit for PBMCs, and the RNeasy kit for mouse skin. In treated patients, disease severity was measured using the SALT score, which gives the percentage of scalp surface area affected. Clonality in the scalp was compared among normal scalp (n=4), patchy alopecia areata scalp (n=8), and alopecia totalis/universalis scalp (n=8). Scalp tissue and sorted CD4+ and CD8+ peripheral blood T cells from patchy and totalis/universalis alopecia areata patients and from healthy controls were covered by human TCRbeta sequencing. Patients stayed on tofacitinib for 6 to 18 months and then had 6 months of follow-up off drug so that delayed response and recurrence could be assessed. Tofacitinib-treated patients had biopsies at baseline and at 4 and 24 weeks of treatment, with a later scalp biopsy in several patients.

From the cysteine through the phenylalanine, the CDR3 covers 13 amino acids. Just the 39-base CDR3 DNA is kept, in frame starting at base 1. Relative to germline, V is 0 bases shorter and J is 8 bases shorter, with 9 bases between their ends. The germline V gene specifies SGDLS as CDR1 and YYNGEE as CDR2. About this clone itself: Its antigen is still unknown. One base away there is no much larger clone; base qualities are not given.

Libraries were constructed by the immunoSEQ multiplex PCR assay. RNA was extracted from all samples and reverse transcribed into cDNA as template for TCR sequencing. First-strand cDNA was synthesized with SuperScript III using a 2:1 mix of oligo-dT and random hexamers. A synthetic immune receptor repertoire was used to measure amplification bias, and any remaining bias was corrected computationally. The authors' pipeline ran thus. Raw reads were preprocessed to remove errors, and CDR3 was defined by IMGT conventions from the conserved cysteine to phenylalanine. Clonality was calculated as 1 minus Shannon entropy normalized by log2 of the number of productive unique TCRs. Whether scalp clones were CD4 or CD8 was inferred by matching scalp TCRbeta sequences against CD4 and CD8 repertoires sorted from blood. Here the immuneACCESS table is served through TCRdb, limited to in-frame sequences with V and J called. Missing clones are a known gap in these copies; in checked studies unresolved V genes cover under half, and the rest lacks a known reason. D and trimming were read from the DNA, whereas the V and J calls and clone size are those reported in that table. Present in this sample are fewer than 100,000 clones, under 70% of which were seen just once. The leading ten clones occupy around 15% of the sample.

The time point label on this specimen signifies: four to five weeks on oral tofacitinib. According to the study, the label for this sample's treatment or condition signals: oral pan-JAK inhibitor, 5-10 mg twice daily. Lesional scalp punch biopsies and peripheral blood were obtained from alopecia areata patients. After PBMCs were isolated by density centrifugation and stained for CD3, CD4 and CD8, a FACSAria was used to sort CD4+ and CD8+ T cells. General findings and caveats noted by the study authors: During tofacitinib treatment, many expanded lesional clones stuck around in both scalp and blood, and this persistence may partly explain why relapse happens after treatment is stopped. TCR sequences shared between patients were less clear than in mice, possibly partly because of HLA diversity in the patient population. Because the treated cohort was small and had just a single nonresponder, larger studies are needed to establish links between baseline CD8+ expansion and response. Unlike mouse skin, which is dominated by gammadelta T cells, normal human skin has resident alphabeta T cells that are also sequenced, and this complicates analysis of the scalp TCR repertoire. Lesional scalp, especially in alopecia totalis/universalis, showed higher clonality and more expanded CD8+ clones than normal scalp, suggesting antigenic drive. With tofacitinib, both scalp clonality and the number of expanded CD8+ clones among the top 100 scalp clones went down significantly.

The chain uses TRBV9 and TRBJ2-1; there is no confident call for the D gene. The input for sequencing was CD8+ T cells sorted from blood, taken at week 4, from a patient treated with tofacitinib. This TCR derives from a human donor with alopecia areata. The sequence in DNA is TGTGCCAGCAGCGTAGAGGGAAAGGATGAGCAGTTCTTC. Protein translation: CASSVEGKDEQFF.